This T cell receptor beta chain was found in a study of T cells in Graves' hyperthyroidism and ophthalmopathy (dated by TCRdb to between 2018 and 2021). At the level of the whole study: Peripheral blood was collected at initial diagnosis, before any treatment. A discovery cohort of roughly 100 patients, 43 with Graves' ophthalmopathy and 55 to 60 with stable Graves' hyperthyroidism, was used to find distinguishing TCR V-J signatures. Prospective prediction of ophthalmopathy was tested in an independent validation cohort consisting of under 20 hyperthyroidism patients and over 15 patients who later progressed to ophthalmopathy. The approximately 90 discovery patients were randomly split 7:3 into training and test sets. In more than 5 Graves' hyperthyroidism patients, the study also compared T-cell repertoires from thyroid tissue with T-cell repertoires from blood. After blood sampling, hyperthyroidism patients were treated with methimazole at a starting dose of 30 mg daily, and ophthalmopathy patients were treated with high-dose intravenous methylprednisolone. According to the paper, TCR Vbeta CDR3 sequencing was carried out on 135 peripheral blood samples, which came from fewer than 50 ophthalmopathy, approximately 72 hyperthyroidism and some 17 progressor patients. Overall results and qualifications from the work: In cross-validation, a model built on a 13 V-J signature told ophthalmopathy apart from stable hyperthyroidism with under 90% sensitivity and roughly 83% specificity, and in testing the same model reached 80%/75%. During validation, the model predicted progression to ophthalmopathy a median of around 7 months ahead of onset, with around 65% sensitivity and 72% to 80% specificity. Most expanded thyroid clonotypes (frequency above 0.001) were also detected in blood, suggesting blood repertoires may reflect thyroid immune responses. Sample size was not statistically predetermined, and blinding of investigators to group allocation was not performed.

This clonotype has a count of ten or more. The antigen it recognizes is unknown. No base-level quality is on record; no much larger clone is a single base apart. The TCR beta CDR3 regions were amplified from RNA transcripts. The TCR CDR3 was subjected to a first round of RT-PCR using the HTBI primer set and the Qiagen OneStep RT-PCR kit. Libraries were constructed in a second round of multiplex PCR, after which size selection and purification were carried out. Paired-end sequencing of the libraries was performed with 100 bp reads on an Illumina HiSeq2000. In the authors' own workflow: SOAPnuke was used to process the raw data, removing reads that contained adapters or uncalled bases, had a mean Phred below 15, or lacked an exact match to the constant primer or identifier. High-quality paired reads were merged with COPE v1.2.5, and unique nucleotide sequences were defined as clonotypes. MiTCR v1.1 was used to align clonotypes to the IMGT TRBV, TRBD and TRBJ reference segments. The analysis included only V-J combinations with a frequency above 0.0001, which together covered 99% to 99.2% of the repertoires. A TCS score was defined as the ratio between F50 (clonal expansion) and ExV (chaos), using BLOSUM62-based TCRdist between CDR3 peptides within each V-J. Welch's t-statistics and random forest reduced 450 to 600 V-J features to 13, which were used in a naive Bayes classifier (R e1071). TCRdb trimmed the raw reads at Q25, called clones with MiXCR and kept productive beta chains. Every entry covers one CDR3 protein and lists the most common genes and DNA from its rows. These V and J calls originate from TCRdb's pipeline instead of the authors' own analysis. The sample table records over 550,000 distinct CDR3 sequences; approximately 15% of these occur just once. The ten largest clones add up to about 18% of the sample.

From a lookup of the germline V gene, CDR1 and CDR2 are SGHTA and FQGNSA. Inclusive of the bounding cysteine and phenylalanine, the CDR3 is 17 residues long. The sequence is cut down to CDR3 DNA, 51 bases in frame from base 1. From V the trimming removes 6 bases and from J it removes 3 bases, while the gene matches leave 12 bases of the junction unaccounted for. Stable Graves' hyperthyroidism was defined as the absence of progression to ophthalmopathy over 18 months of follow-up. The hyperthyroidism patients were between 18 and 65 years old and newly diagnosed, with a disease duration of less than 2 months. Any patient with an uncontrolled infection, another autoimmune disease, pregnancy or lactation was excluded. Diagnoses relied on clinical symptoms, serum thyroxine and TRAb, thyroid ultrasound and orbital computed tomography. PBMCs were separated from roughly 10 ml of fresh peripheral blood using Ficoll-Paque density gradient centrifugation. Trizol reagent was used to extract total RNA, and RNA quality was then checked on an Agilent 2100 Bioanalyzer.

Sequenced sample: blood. The TCR was taken from a woman younger than 35 with Graves' hyperthyroidism. The rearrangement combines TRBV7-2 with TRBJ2-5; TRBD2 aligns with 11 central bases. The CDR3 amino acid sequence is: CASRRSHRGLAEETQYF. The sequenced DNA is TGTGCCAGCAGACGTAGTCATAGGGGACTAGCGGAAGAGACCCAGTACTTC.